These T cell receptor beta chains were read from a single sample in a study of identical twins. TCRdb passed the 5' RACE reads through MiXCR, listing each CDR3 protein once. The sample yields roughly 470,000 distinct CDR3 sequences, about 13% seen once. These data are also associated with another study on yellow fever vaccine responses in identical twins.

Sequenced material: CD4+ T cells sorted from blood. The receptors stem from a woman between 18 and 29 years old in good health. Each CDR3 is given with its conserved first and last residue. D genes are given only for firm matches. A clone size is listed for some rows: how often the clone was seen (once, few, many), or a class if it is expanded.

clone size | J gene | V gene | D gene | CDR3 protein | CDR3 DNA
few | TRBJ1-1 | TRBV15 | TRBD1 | CATSRVGTGNTEAFF | TGTGCCACCAGCAGAGTCGGGACAGGGAACACTGAAGCTTTCTTT
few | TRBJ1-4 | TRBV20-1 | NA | CSAEGDSTNEKLFF | TGCAGTGCTGAGGGAGACAGTACTAATGAAAAACTGTTTTTT
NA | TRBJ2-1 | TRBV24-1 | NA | CATSDLRTDEQFF | TGTGCCACCAGTGATTTGCGGACTGATGAGCAGTTCTTC
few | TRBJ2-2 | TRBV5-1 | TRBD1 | CASRRQGPNTGELFF | TGCGCCAGCAGGAGACAGGGGCCGAACACCGGGGAGCTGTTTTTT
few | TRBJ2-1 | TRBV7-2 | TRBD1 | CASSPQRGRVEQFF | TGTGCCAGCAGCCCCCAGAGGGGGCGGGTTGAGCAGTTCTTC
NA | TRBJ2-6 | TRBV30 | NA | CAWSYDISGANVLTF | TGTGCCTGGAGTTACGACATCTCTGGGGCCAACGTCCTGACTTTC
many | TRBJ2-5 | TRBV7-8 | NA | CASSSPSFGETQYF | TGTGCCAGCAGCTCGCCTAGCTTCGGAGAGACCCAGTACTTC
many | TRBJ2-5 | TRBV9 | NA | CASSVVGGQETQYF | TGTGCCAGCAGCGTAGTCGGGGGACAAGAGACCCAGTACTTC
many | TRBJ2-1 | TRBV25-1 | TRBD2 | CASAGTSGFPFF | TGTGCCAGCGCCGGGACTAGCGGCTTCCCGTTCTTC
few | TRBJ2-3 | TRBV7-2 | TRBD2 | CASSFQQLAGLTDTQYF | TGTGCCAGCAGCTTCCAACAACTAGCGGGACTCACAGATACGCAGTATTTT
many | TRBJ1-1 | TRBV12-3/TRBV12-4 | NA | CASSLWVGTEAFF | TGTGCCAGCAGTTTATGGGTGGGCACTGAAGCTTTCTTT
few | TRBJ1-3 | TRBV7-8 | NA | CASSLLGLPSGNTIYF | TGTGCCAGCAGCTTACTGGGGCTGCCCTCTGGAAACACCATATATTTT
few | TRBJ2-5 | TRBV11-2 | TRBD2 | CASSRNSGGAQETQYF | TGTGCCAGCAGCAGAAACTCCGGGGGGGCCCAAGAGACCCAGTACTTC
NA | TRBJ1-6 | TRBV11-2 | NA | CASSKTTGSPLHF | TGTGCCAGCAGCAAGACGACAGGTTCACCCCTCCACTTT
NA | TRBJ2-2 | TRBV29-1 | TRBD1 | CSVGDRGPTGELFF | TGCAGCGTCGGGGACAGGGGGCCTACCGGGGAGCTGTTTTTT
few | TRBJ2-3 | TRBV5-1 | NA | CASSLGSSAIDTQYF | TGCGCCAGCAGCTTGGGATCCTCGGCCATAGATACGCAGTATTTT
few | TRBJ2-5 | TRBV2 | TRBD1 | CASRGGQGRETQYF | TGTGCCAGCAGAGGGGGACAGGGGCGAGAGACCCAGTACTTC